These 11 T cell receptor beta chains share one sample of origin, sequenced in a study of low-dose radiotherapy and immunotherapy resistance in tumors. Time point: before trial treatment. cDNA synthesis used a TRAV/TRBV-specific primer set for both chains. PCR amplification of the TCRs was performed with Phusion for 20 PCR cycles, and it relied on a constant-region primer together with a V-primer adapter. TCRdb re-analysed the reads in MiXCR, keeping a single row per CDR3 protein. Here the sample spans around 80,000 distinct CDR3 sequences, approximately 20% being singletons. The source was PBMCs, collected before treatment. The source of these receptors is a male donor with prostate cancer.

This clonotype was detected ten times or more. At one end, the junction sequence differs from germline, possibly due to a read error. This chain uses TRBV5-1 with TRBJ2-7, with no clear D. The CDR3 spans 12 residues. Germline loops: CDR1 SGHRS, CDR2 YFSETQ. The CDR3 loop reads CASSFGAYEQYF. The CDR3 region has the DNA TGTGCCAGCAGCTTTGGGGCCTACGAGCAGTACTTC.

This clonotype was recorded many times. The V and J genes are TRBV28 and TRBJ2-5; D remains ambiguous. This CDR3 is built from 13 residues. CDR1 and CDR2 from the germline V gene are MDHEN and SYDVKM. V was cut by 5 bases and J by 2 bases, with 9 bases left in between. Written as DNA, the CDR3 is TGTGCCAGCAGTCCCGTGGGGCAAGAGACCCAGTACTTC. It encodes CASSPVGQETQYF.

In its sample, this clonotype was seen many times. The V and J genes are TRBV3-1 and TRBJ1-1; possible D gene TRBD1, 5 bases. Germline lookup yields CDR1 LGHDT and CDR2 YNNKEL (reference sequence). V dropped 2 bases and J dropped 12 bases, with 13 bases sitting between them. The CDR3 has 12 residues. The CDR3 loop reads CASSQPTAKPFF. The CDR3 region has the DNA TGTGCCAGCAGCCAACCGACAGCGAAGCCTTTCTTT.

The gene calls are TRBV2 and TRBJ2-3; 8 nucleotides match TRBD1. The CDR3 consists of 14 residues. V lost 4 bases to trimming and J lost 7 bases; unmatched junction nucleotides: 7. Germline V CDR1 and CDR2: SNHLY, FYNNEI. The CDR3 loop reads CASSVPGGKNTQYF. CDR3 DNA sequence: TGTGCCAGCAGTGTACCAGGGGGCAAAAATACGCAGTATTTT.

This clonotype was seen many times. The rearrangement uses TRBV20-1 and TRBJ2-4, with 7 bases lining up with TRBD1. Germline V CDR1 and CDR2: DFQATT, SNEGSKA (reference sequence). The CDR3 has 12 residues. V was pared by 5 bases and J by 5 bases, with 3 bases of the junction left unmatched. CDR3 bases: TGCAGTGCTGGGGACAGTGAAAACATTCAGTACTTC. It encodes CSAGDSENIQYF.

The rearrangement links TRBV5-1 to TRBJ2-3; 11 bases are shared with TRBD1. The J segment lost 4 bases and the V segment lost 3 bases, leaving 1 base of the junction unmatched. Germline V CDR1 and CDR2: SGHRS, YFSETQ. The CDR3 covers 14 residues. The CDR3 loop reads CASSSGQGADTQYF. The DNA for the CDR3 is TGCGCCAGCAGCTCGGGACAGGGGGCAGATACGCAGTATTTT. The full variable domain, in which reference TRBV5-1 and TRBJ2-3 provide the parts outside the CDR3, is KAGVTQTPRYLIKTRGQQVTLSCSPISGHRSVSWYQQTPGQGLQFLFEYFSETQRNKGNFPGRFSGRQFSNSRSEMNVSTLELGDSALYLCASSSGQGADTQYFGPGTRLTVL.

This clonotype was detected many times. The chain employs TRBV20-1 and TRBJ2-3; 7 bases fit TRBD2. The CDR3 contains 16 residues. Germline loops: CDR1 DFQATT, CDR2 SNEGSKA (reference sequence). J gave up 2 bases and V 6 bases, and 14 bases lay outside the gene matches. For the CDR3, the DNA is TGCAGTGCGAGGCCTCTAGCGGTCGGGGACACAGATACGCAGTATTTT. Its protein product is CSARPLAVGDTDTQYF.

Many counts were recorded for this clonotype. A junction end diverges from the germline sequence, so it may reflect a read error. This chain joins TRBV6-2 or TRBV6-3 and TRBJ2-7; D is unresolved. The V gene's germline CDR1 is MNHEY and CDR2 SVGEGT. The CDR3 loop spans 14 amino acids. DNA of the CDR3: TGTGCCAGCAGTGAATATGGGATATCCTCCGAGCAGTACTTC. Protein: CASSEYGISSEQYF.

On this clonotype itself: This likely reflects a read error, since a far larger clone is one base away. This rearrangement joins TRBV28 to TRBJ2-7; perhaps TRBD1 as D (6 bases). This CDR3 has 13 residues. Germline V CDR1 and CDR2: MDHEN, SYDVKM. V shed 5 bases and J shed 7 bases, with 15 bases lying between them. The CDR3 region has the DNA TGTGCCAGCAGTCCACAACAGGGCCGGGAGCAGTACTTC. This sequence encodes CASSPQQGREQYF.

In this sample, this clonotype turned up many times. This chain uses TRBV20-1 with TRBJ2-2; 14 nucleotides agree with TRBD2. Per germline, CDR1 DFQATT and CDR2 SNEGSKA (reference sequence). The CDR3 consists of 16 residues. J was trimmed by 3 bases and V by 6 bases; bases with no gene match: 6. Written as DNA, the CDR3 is TGCAGTGCCCAGGGACTAGCGGGAGAAGACACCGGGGAGCTGTTTTTT. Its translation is CSAQGLAGEDTGELFF.

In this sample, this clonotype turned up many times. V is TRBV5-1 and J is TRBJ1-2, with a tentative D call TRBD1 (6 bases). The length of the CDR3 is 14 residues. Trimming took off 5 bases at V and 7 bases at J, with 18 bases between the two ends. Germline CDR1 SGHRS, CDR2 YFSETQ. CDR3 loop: CASRQETGVGGYTF. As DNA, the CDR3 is TGCGCCAGCAGGCAGGAGACAGGCGTCGGTGGCTACACCTTC.